The 24 T cell receptor beta chains below were found in one sample sequenced in a study of blood T cell repertoires in COVID-19. The protocol was immunoSEQ multiplex PCR, while the TCRdb copy is restricted to in-frame clones and leaves out a portion. The data contain tens of thousands of clones, about 86% of them singletons. The sample consisted of peripheral blood. The receptors come from a woman aged 80 or older in a cohort sampled during active or convalescent COVID-19.

This chain uses TRBV3-1 (or the pseudogene TRBV3-2) with TRBJ2-3; D is uncertain. The CDR3 totals 14 residues. Trimming stripped 0 bases from V and 6 bases from J, with 10 bases between. Germline V gives CDR1 LGHDT, CDR2 YNNKEL (reference sequence). DNA for the CDR3: TGTGCCAGCAGCCAAGACTCGAGCTCCGATACGCAGTATTTT. Translation: CASSQDSSSDTQYF.

This clone appeared a single time. The V call is TRBV5-1, the J call TRBJ2-7, with D possibly being TRBD2 (6 bases). Trimming removed 4 bases at V and 2 bases at J, with 16 bases between. CDR1 and CDR2 from the germline V gene are SGHRS and YFSETQ. The CDR3 loop spans 15 amino acids. For the CDR3, the DNA is TGCGCCAGCAGCATCTCCGGGACTTCCGCCTACGAGCAGTACTTC. It encodes CASSISGTSAYEQYF.

The chain recombines TRBV6-5 with TRBJ2-2; 9 nucleotides line up with TRBD1. V gave up 7 bases and J gave up 5 bases; unmatched junction bases: 8. The CDR3 runs 15 residues. Germline values: CDR1 MNHEY, CDR2 SVGAGI. The CDR3 loop reads CASNQGTGRTGELFF. The CDR3 DNA reads as TGTGCCAGCAACCAGGGGACAGGGCGGACCGGGGAGCTGTTTTTT.

J is TRBJ1-4 and V is TRBV3-1 (or the pseudogene TRBV3-2); 8 bases map to TRBD1. The germline V gene has CDR1 LGHDT and CDR2 YNNKEL (reference sequence). The V gene end was trimmed by 4 bases and the J gene end by 8 bases; junction bases not matched to a gene: 9. This CDR3 has 15 amino acids. The DNA for the CDR3 is TGTGCCAGCAGCCCATGGACAGGGAGTAAAGAAAAACTGTTTTTT. This gives the protein CASSPWTGSKEKLFF.

The chain recombines TRBV5-1 with TRBJ1-1, with a possible D match to TRBD1 (5 bases). The CDR3 extends over 14 amino acids. Germline V gene data show CDR1 as SGHRS and CDR2 as YFSETQ. Between the trimmed V and J ends, which lost 4 bases and 5 bases, there was a span of 15 bases. The chain's CDR3 is CASSPKGLGTEAFF. DNA for the CDR3: TGCGCCAGCAGCCCCAAGGGGCTGGGAACTGAAGCTTTCTTT.

The chain joins TRBV27 to TRBJ1-1; unclear D gene. The CDR3 has 13 residues. The V end was cut by 3 bases, the J end by 1 base, with 6 bases between. The V gene's germline CDR1 is MNHEY and CDR2 SMNVEV (reference sequence). CDR3 sequence: CASSLAGNTEAFF. In DNA, the CDR3 is TGTGCCAGCAGTTTGGCAGGGAACACTGAAGCTTTCTTT.

The chain has TRBV5-1 and TRBJ2-3, with D perhaps TRBD1 (6 bases). Germline CDR1 is SGHRS and CDR2 is YFSETQ. V was pared by 1 base and J by 2 bases, with 11 bases between. This CDR3 contains 15 residues. CDR3 loop: CASSLSGHDTDTQYF. CDR3 coding DNA: TGCGCCAGCAGCTTGTCGGGACACGACACAGATACGCAGTATTTT.

The V call is TRBV5-1, the J call TRBJ2-5; 11 bases map to TRBD1. CDR3 length equals 18 residues. Germline V lookup: CDR1 SGHRS, CDR2 YFSETQ. With 0 bases clipped from V and 5 bases from J, the junction kept 12 bases outside the gene matches. CDR3 DNA: TGCGCCAGCAGCTTGGGGGGACAGGGGGATATAGGTTTGGAGACCCAGTACTTC. Encoded protein: CASSLGGQGDIGLETQYF. The variable domain in full, with the rest retrieved from reference TRBV5-1 and TRBJ2-5, is KAGVTQTPRYLIKTRGQQVTLSCSPISGHRSVSWYQQTPGQGLQFLFEYFSETQRNKGNFPGRFSGRQFSNSRSEMNVSTLELGDSALYLCASSLGGQGDIGLETQYFGPGTRLLVL.

CDR3 DNA: TGTGCCAGCAGCCCGACAGGGTTGGGCTACACCTTC. Its translation: CASSPTGLGYTF. This rearrangement joins TRBV3-1 (or the pseudogene TRBV3-2) to TRBJ1-2, with TRBD1 matching over 7 bases. Trimming removed 4 bases from V and 8 bases from J; junction bases left unmatched: 4. CDR3 length: 12 amino acids. Germline loops: CDR1 LGHDT, CDR2 YNNKEL (reference sequence).

The chain couples TRBV5-4 to TRBJ1-2, with TRBD1 as a possible D gene (6 bases). The CDR3 has 15 amino acids. V shed 0 bases and J shed 5 bases, with 14 bases lying between them. Per germline, CDR1 SGHNT and CDR2 YYREEE (reference sequence). Written as DNA, the CDR3 is TGTGCCAGCAGCTTGGGGGGGGGCAGGGATTATGGCTACACCTTC. This encodes CASSLGGGRDYGYTF.

The chain's CDR3 is CASSLRREPADTQYF. CDR3 in DNA: TGTGCCAGCAGCTTAAGGCGGGAGCCAGCAGATACGCAGTATTTT. The rearrangement links TRBV11-3 to TRBJ2-3; TRBD2 aligns across 7 bases. Germline assignment: CDR1 SGHNT and CDR2 YENEEA. J lost 4 bases, V lost 2 bases, and 6 bases had no gene match. This CDR3 is built from 15 residues. Complete variable domain (other parts from reference TRBV11-3 and TRBJ2-3): EAGVVQSPRYKIIEKKQPVAFWCNPISGHNTLYWYLQNLGQGPELLIRYENEEAVDDSQLPKDRFSAERLKGVDSTLKIQPAELGDSAVYLCASSLRREPADTQYFGPGTRLTVL.

V gene TRBV4-1 combines with J gene TRBJ1-2; a possible D gene is TRBD1 (6 bases). V was pared by 0 bases and J by 4 bases, with 15 bases between. The CDR3 loop spans 16 amino acids. Germline loops: CDR1 MGHRA, CDR2 YSYEKL. The CDR3 DNA follows: TGCGCCAGCAGCCAAGATGTGTGGGGGCTAACCTATGGCTACACCTTC. It encodes CASSQDVWGLTYGYTF.

J is TRBJ1-3 and V is TRBV30, with D possibly TRBD1 on 5 matching bases. The V and J ends lost 4 bases and 7 bases respectively, with 17 bases between them. The germline CDR1 and CDR2 sequences are GTSNPN and SVGIG (reference sequence). The CDR3 loop spans 14 amino acids. The CDR3 protein is CAWNIRDRSNTIYF. CDR3 nucleotides: TGTGCCTGGAATATCCGAGACAGATCTAACACCATATATTTT.

The CDR3 DNA reads TGTGCCAGCAGCCAAGTAGATCCGGAGACCCAGTACTTC. It translates to CASSQVDPETQYF. The chain links TRBV3-1 (or the pseudogene TRBV3-2) to TRBJ2-5; D not resolved. Trimming shortened V by 1 base and J by 5 bases, and 8 bases separated the two germline ends. Germline values: CDR1 LGHDT, CDR2 YNNKEL (reference sequence). This CDR3 comprises 13 residues.

The rearrangement uses TRBV3-1 (or the pseudogene TRBV3-2) and TRBJ1-1; no reliable D call. V lost 2 bases and J 3 bases, leaving 4 bases between the germline ends. Germline loops: CDR1 LGHDT, CDR2 YNNKEL (reference sequence). The CDR3 contains 12 residues. The CDR3 bases are TGTGCCAGCAGCCAATCTTACACTGAAGCTTTCTTT. It is translated as CASSQSYTEAFF.

In nucleotides, the CDR3 is TGTGCCAGCAGTCTCAAACAGGGGGGCTATGGCTACACCTTC. Its protein is CASSLKQGGYGYTF. This rearrangement joins TRBV27 to TRBJ1-2; 8 positions match TRBD1. The ends lost 5 bases at V and 4 bases at J; junction bases unmatched: 6. CDR1 is MNHEY, CDR2 SMNVEV, per germline (reference sequence). CDR3 length equals 14 residues.

The chain uses TRBV11-2 and TRBJ2-2; no firm D call. The CDR3 sequence is 14 residues long. The germline gives CDR1 SGHAT, CDR2 FQNNGV. The ends were cut back, 9 bases at V and 0 bases at J, with 11 bases in the middle. As DNA, the CDR3 is TGTGCCAGTGCCCTGCGCGCGAACACCGGGGAGCTGTTTTTT. Translating it yields CASALRANTGELFF. Complete variable domain (other parts from reference TRBV11-2 and TRBJ2-2): EAGVAQSPRYKIIEKRQSVAFWCNPISGHATLYWYQQILGQGPKLLIQFQNNGVVDDSQLPKDRFSAERLKGVDSTLKIQPAKLEDSAVYLCASALRANTGELFFGEGSRLTVL.

This clone occurred once. The J gene is TRBJ1-3, the V gene TRBV6-1; weak D call: TRBD1 (5 bases). The V and J ends lost 2 bases and 5 bases respectively, with 10 bases between them. Germline V gene lookup returns CDR1 MNHNS and CDR2 SASEGT. The CDR3 runs 14 residues. The CDR3 here is CASSETGFRNTIYF. For the CDR3, the DNA is TGTGCCAGCAGTGAAACAGGTTTTCGAAACACCATATATTTT.

The chain recombines TRBV12-3 or TRBV12-4 with TRBJ1-5; the D is unclear. Trimming cost V 7 bases and J 4 bases, with 11 bases left between them. The CDR3 length is 13 residues. The CDR3 here is CASTWEFNQPQHF. The CDR3 nucleotides are TGTGCCAGCACGTGGGAGTTTAATCAGCCCCAGCATTTT.

This chain links TRBV6-5 with TRBJ1-1; D might be TRBD1 (5 bases). The CDR3 loop spans 13 amino acids. V lost 6 bases and J 0 bases, leaving 8 bases between the germline ends. Per the germline V gene, CDR1 is MNHEY and CDR2 is SVGAGI. CDR3 in DNA: TGTGCCAGCAGGAAGACAGTGAACACTGAAGCTTTCTTT. This codes for CASRKTVNTEAFF.

This clone was picked up a small number of times. This sequence joins TRBV2 and TRBJ1-2; D uncertain. The CDR3 has 11 residues. V was shortened by 6 bases and J by 6 bases, with 8 bases between the two germline ends. Germline CDR1 reads SNHLY; CDR2 reads FYNNEI. DNA for the CDR3: TGTGCCAGCAGAATTGGCAATGGCTACACCTTC. Amino acid sequence: CASRIGNGYTF.

The V gene is TRBV9, the J gene TRBJ1-3; D gene unclear. The CDR3 runs to 16 residues. V dropped 0 bases and J dropped 4 bases, with 14 bases sitting between them. Germline CDR1 is SGDLS and CDR2 is YYNGEE. CDR3 DNA sequence: TGTGCCAGCAGCGTAGGGCTCGGGGAACGGGGAAACACCATATATTTT. Translating gives CASSVGLGERGNTIYF.

The CDR3 here is CASSKGREVAGNTIYF. In DNA, the CDR3 is TGTGCCAGCAGCAAAGGACGGGAGGTAGCTGGAAACACCATATATTTT. The rearrangement joins TRBV21-1 to TRBJ1-3. TRBV21-1 is tagged as a pseudogene. The CDR3 is made up of 16 amino acids.

The V and J genes are TRBV18 and TRBJ2-3; possible D gene TRBD2, 6 bases. Germline V gene data show CDR1 as KGHSH and CDR2 as LQKENI. This CDR3 region has 13 residues. Trimming stripped 2 bases from V and 9 bases from J, with 12 bases between. The CDR3, as DNA: TGTGCCAGCTCACCAATCAGCGGAGGGACGCAGTATTTT. Amino acids: CASSPISGGTQYF.